This entry lists 9 T cell receptor beta chains sequenced from one sample in a study of response to subunit inactivated influenza vaccine. In TCRdb, the RT-PCR reads were re-called with MiXCR into one record per CDR3 protein. Here the sample spans under 950,000 distinct CDR3 sequences, around 20% being singletons. The specimen was PBMCs from blood, collected roughly 5 days after vaccination. The receptors were gathered from a man aged 50-59 years who received an inactivated influenza vaccine.

This clonotype was observed a few times. This rearrangement joins TRBV5-4 to TRBJ2-7, with TRBD1 matching over 9 bases. Germline CDR1 is SGHNT and CDR2 is YYREEE (reference sequence). J gave up 1 base and V 0 bases, and 11 bases lay outside the gene matches. This CDR3 has 18 amino acids. As DNA, the CDR3 is TGTGCCAGCAGCTTGGTAGGTTCTGGGGACAGGGTGTCCTACGAGCAGTACTTC. Its protein product is CASSLVGSGDRVSYEQYF.

This clonotype showed up just a few times. The rearrangement uses TRBV6-1 and TRBJ2-1, with TRBD2 identical over 11 bases. The CDR3 is made up of 16 amino acids. V lost 3 bases and J lost 8; bases outside the gene matches: 9. Germline V gene lookup returns CDR1 MNHNS and CDR2 SASEGT. The CDR3, as DNA: TGTGCCAGCAGTGAGACGGTAGCGGGGGGGCAGGATGAGCAGTTCTTC. Translated: CASSETVAGGQDEQFF.

V usage is TRBV7-9 and J usage is TRBJ2-7; 8 bases match TRBD1. V lost 4 bases, J lost 1 base, and 9 bases stayed unmatched. There are 16 residues in the CDR3. CDR1 SEHNR and CDR2 FQNEAQ come from the germline V gene (reference sequence). Here the CDR3 DNA reads TGTGCCAGCAGCTCAGATAACAGGGGGTTTTCCTACGAGCAGTACTTC. Translated, it gives CASSSDNRGFSYEQYF.

This rearrangement joins TRBV12-3 or TRBV12-4 to TRBJ2-5, with D possibly TRBD2 on 6 matching bases. The CDR3 sequence is 16 residues long. V lost 0 bases and J 5 bases, leaving 16 bases between the germline ends. This CDR3 reads CASSLAPEGWGETQYF. CDR3 nucleotide sequence: TGTGCCAGCAGTTTAGCGCCGGAGGGTTGGGGGGAGACCCAGTACTTC.

This clonotype was seen a handful of times. The chain couples TRBV6-2 or TRBV6-3 to TRBJ2-1, with 12 bases lining up with TRBD2. CDR1 is MNHEY and CDR2 is SVGEGT in the germline V gene. The CDR3 totals 16 residues. V lost 4 bases and J lost 4; bases outside the gene matches: 5. Here the CDR3 DNA reads TGTGCCAGCAGTTCCTATGGACTAGCGGGGTACAATGAGCAGTTCTTC. It translates to CASSSYGLAGYNEQFF.

This clonotype was detected a few times. The rearrangement links TRBV24-1 to TRBJ2-1; 7 bases agree with TRBD1. CDR1 is KGHDR, CDR2 SFDVKD, per germline. With V trimmed by 5 bases and J by 2 bases, 11 bases remained unmatched. The CDR3 runs 17 residues. In DNA form, the CDR3 reads TGTGCCACCAGTGGCCTAACCGGGACAGCGACCTACAATGAGCAGTTCTTC. This encodes CATSGLTGTATYNEQFF.

In this sample, this clonotype turned up a few times. V usage is TRBV20-1 and J usage is TRBJ1-1; unclear D gene. V dropped 4 bases and J dropped 6 bases, with 12 bases sitting between them. Germline CDR1 DFQATT, CDR2 SNEGSKA (reference sequence). The CDR3 consists of 12 residues. The DNA of the CDR3 is TGCAGTGCTACTGGACTTGTGGCTGAAGCTTTCTTT. Its translation: CSATGLVAEAFF.

The V call is TRBV7-2, the J call TRBJ1-4; no definite D call. There are 14 residues in the CDR3. Trimming removed 2 bases from V and 8 bases from J, with 12 bases in between. CDR1 is SGHTA, CDR2 FQGNSA, per germline. DNA of the CDR3: TGTGCCAGCAGCTTAACCGGGATAGGGGAAAAACTGTTTTTT. It encodes CASSLTGIGEKLFF.

This rearrangement joins TRBV29-1 to TRBJ1-1; D not resolved. This CDR3 region has 13 residues. Trimming removed 3 bases from V and 1 base from J, with 9 bases in between. From germline, CDR1 is SQVTM and CDR2 ANQGSEA. The CDR3 DNA reads as TGCAGCGTTGACTTACACGGGAACACTGAAGCTTTCTTT. It yields the protein CSVDLHGNTEAFF. Supplemented by reference TRBV29-1 and TRBJ1-1, the full variable domain reads SAVISQKPSRDICQRGTSLTIQCQVDSQVTMMFWYRQQPGQSLTLIATANQGSEATYESGFVIDKFPISRPNLTFSTLTVSNMSPEDSSIYLCSVDLHGNTEAFFGQGTRLTVV.